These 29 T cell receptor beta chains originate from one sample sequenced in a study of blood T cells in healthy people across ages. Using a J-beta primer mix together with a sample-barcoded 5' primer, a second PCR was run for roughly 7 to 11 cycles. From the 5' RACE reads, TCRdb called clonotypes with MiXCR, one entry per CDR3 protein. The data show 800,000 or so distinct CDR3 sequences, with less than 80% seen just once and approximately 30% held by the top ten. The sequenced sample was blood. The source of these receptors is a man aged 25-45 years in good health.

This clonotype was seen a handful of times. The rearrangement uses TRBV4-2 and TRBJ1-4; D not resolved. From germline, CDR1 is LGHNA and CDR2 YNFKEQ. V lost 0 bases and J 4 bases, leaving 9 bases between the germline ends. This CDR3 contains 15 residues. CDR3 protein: CASSQDGAGNEKLFF. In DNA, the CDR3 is TGTGCCAGCAGCCAAGACGGTGCGGGTAATGAAAAACTGTTTTTT.

The CDR3 DNA sequence: TGTGCCAGCAGCATAGGTCCGGTTCGGGAAGGTGAAAAACTGTTTTTT. Translation: CASSIGPVREGEKLFF. V is TRBV7-2 and J is TRBJ1-4, with unresolved D. The V gene lost 5 bases and the J gene lost 7 bases, with 20 bases spanning the gap. CDR3 length: 16 amino acids. Germline V gives CDR1 SGHTA, CDR2 FQGNSA. The whole variable domain, filled in from reference TRBV7-2 and TRBJ1-4, reads GAGVSQSPSNKVTEKGKDVELRCDPISGHTALYWYRQSLGQGLEFLIYFQGNSAPDKSGLPSDRFSAERTGGSVSTLTIQRTQQEDSAVYLCASSIGPVREGEKLFFGSGTQLSVL.

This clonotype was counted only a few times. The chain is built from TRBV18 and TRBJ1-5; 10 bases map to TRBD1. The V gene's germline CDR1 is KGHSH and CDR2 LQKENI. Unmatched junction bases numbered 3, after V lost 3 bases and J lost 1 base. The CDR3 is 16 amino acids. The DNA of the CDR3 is TGTGCCAGCTCACCCGGACAGGGGGGAAGCAATCAGCCCCAGCATTTT. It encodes CASSPGQGGSNQPQHF.

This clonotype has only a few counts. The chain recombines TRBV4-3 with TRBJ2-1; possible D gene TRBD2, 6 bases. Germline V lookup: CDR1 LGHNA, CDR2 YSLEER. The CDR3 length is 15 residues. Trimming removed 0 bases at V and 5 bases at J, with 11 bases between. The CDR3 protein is CASSQDSSGDNEQFF. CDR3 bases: TGCGCCAGCAGCCAAGATAGTAGCGGAGACAATGAGCAGTTCTTC.

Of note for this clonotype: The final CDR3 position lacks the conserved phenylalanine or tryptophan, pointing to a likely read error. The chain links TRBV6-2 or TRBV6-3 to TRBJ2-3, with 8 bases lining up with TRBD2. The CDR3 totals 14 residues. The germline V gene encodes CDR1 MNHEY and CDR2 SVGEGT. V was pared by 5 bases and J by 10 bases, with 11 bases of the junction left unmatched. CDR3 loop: CASSPNLPGLAQYL. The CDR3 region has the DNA TGTGCCAGCAGTCCGAATTTACCGGGACTAGCGCAGTATCTT.

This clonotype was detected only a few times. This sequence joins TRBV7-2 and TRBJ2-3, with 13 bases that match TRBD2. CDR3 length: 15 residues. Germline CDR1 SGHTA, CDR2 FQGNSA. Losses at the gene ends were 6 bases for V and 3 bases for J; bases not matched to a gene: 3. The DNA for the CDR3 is TGTGCCAGCAGGTGGGGACTAGCGGGGACAGATACGCAGTATTTT. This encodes CASRWGLAGTDTQYF. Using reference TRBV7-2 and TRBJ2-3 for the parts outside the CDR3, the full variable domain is GAGVSQSPSNKVTEKGKDVELRCDPISGHTALYWYRQSLGQGLEFLIYFQGNSAPDKSGLPSDRFSAERTGGSVSTLTIQRTQQEDSAVYLCASRWGLAGTDTQYFGPGTRLTVL.

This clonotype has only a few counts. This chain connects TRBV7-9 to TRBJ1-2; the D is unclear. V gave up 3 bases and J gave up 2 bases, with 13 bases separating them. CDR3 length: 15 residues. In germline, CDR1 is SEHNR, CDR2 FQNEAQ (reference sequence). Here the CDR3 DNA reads TGTGCCAGCAGCTTTCAAGTCTTACCCAACTATGGCTACACCTTC. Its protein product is CASSFQVLPNYGYTF.

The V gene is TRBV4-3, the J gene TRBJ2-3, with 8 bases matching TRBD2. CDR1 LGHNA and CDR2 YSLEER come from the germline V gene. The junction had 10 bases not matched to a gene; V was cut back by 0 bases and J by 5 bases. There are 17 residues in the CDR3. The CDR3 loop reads CASSQDLSGARGDTQYF. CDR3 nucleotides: TGCGCCAGCAGCCAAGATCTTAGCGGGGCTAGGGGAGATACGCAGTATTTT.

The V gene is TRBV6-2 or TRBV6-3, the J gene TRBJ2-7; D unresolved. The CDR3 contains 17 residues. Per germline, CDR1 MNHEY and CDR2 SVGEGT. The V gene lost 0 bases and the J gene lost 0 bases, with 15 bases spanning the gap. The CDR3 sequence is CASSYSGDLLISYEQYF. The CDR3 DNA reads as TGTGCCAGCAGTTACTCGGGTGACCTACTAATCTCCTACGAGCAGTACTTC.

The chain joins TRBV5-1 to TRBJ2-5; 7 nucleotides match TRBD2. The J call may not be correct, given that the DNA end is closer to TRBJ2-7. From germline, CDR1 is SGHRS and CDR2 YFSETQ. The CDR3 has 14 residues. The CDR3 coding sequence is TGCGCCAGCAGCCCGGGACTATTCTCCTACGAGCAGTACTTC. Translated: CASSPGLFSYEQYF.

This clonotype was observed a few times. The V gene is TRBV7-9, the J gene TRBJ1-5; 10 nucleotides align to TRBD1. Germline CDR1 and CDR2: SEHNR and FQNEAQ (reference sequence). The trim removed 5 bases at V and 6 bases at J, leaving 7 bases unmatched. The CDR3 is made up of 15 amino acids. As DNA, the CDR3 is TGTGCCAGCAGCGAGGACAGGGGGGTTGGTCAGCCCCAGCATTTT. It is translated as CASSEDRGVGQPQHF.

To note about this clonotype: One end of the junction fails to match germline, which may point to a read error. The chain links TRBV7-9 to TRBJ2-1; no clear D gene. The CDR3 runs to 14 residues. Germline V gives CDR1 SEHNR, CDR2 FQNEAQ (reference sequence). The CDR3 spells CVSSLVAFYNEQFF. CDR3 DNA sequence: TGTGTCAGCAGCTTAGTTGCTTTCTACAATGAGCAGTTCTTC.

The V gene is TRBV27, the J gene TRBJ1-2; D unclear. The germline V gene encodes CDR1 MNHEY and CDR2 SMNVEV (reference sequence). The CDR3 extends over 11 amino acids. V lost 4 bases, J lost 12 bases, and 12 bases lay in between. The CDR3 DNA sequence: TGTGCCAGCAGTTCGGGATTCTCGAACACCTTC. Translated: CASSSGFSNTF.

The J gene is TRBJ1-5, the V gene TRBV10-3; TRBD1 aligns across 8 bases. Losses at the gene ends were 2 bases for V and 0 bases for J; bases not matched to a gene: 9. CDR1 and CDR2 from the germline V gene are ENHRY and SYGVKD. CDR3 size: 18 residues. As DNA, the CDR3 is TGTGCCATCAGTGAGGCCAGGGACAGGCGTAATAGCAATCAGCCCCAGCATTTT. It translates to CAISEARDRRNSNQPQHF.

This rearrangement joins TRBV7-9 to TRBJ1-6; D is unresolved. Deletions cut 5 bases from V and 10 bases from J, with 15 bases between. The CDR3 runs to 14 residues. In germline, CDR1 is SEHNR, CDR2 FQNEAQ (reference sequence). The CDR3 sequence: CASSLAVGYSPLHF. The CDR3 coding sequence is TGTGCCAGCAGCCTCGCCGTTGGCTACTCACCCCTCCACTTT.

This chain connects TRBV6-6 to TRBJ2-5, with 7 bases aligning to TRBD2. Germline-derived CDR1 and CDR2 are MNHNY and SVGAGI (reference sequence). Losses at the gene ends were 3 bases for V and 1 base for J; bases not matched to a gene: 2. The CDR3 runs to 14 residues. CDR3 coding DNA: TGTGCCAGCAGTTATGGGGGGGTCCAAGAGACCCAGTACTTC. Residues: CASSYGGVQETQYF.

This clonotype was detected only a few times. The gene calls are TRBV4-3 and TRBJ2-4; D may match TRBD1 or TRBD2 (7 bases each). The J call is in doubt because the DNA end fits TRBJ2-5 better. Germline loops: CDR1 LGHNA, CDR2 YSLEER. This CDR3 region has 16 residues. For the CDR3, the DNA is TGCGCCAGCAGCCAAGATCTGGGAGGGGGCGTGGAGACCCAGTACTTC. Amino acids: CASSQDLGGGVETQYF.

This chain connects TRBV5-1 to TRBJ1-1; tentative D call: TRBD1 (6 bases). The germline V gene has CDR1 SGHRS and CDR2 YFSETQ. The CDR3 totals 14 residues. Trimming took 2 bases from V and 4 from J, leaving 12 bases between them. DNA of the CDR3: TGCGCCAGCAGCTTCAGGGGACGTACCACTGAAGCTTTCTTT. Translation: CASSFRGRTTEAFF.

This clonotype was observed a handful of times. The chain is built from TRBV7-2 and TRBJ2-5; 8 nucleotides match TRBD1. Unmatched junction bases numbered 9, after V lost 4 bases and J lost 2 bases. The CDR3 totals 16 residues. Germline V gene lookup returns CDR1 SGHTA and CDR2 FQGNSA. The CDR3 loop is CASSSWGQAGQETQYF. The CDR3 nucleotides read TGTGCCAGCAGCTCTTGGGGACAGGCGGGACAAGAGACCCAGTACTTC.

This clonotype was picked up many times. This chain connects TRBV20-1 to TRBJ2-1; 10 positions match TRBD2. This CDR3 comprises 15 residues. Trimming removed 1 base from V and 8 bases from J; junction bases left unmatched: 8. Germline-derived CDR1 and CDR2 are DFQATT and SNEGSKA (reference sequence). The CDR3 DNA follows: TGCAGTGCTAGAGTCCCACTAGCGGGGCTCGATGAGCAGTTCTTC. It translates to CSARVPLAGLDEQFF.

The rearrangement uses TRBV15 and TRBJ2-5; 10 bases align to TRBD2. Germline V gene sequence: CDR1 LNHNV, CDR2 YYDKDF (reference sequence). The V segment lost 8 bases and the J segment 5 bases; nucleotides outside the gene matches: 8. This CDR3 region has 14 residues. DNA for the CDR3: TGTGCCACCGCGGTAGCGGGGGGTGCGGAGACCCAGTACTTC. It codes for CATAVAGGAETQYF.

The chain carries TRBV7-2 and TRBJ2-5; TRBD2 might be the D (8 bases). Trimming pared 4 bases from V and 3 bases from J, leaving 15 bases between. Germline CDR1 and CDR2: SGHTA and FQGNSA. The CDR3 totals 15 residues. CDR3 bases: TGTGCCAGCAGCTCAGGGGGGCGGGGGGAAGAGACCCAGTACTTC. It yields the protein CASSSGGRGEETQYF.

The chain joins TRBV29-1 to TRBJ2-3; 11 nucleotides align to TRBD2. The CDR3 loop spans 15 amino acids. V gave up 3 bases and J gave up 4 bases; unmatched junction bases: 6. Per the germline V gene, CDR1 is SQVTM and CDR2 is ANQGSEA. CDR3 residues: CSVDRTSGQADTQYF. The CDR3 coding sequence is TGCAGCGTTGATCGGACTAGCGGGCAGGCAGATACGCAGTATTTT.

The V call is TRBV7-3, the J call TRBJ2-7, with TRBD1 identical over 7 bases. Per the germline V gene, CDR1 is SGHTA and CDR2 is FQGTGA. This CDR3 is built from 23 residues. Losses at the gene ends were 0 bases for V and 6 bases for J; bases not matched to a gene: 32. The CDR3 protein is CASSLTEDLDRKPGQTSIGEQYF. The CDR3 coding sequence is TGTGCCAGCAGCTTAACGGAAGATTTGGACCGGAAACCGGGACAGACCTCTATCGGCGAGCAGTACTTC.

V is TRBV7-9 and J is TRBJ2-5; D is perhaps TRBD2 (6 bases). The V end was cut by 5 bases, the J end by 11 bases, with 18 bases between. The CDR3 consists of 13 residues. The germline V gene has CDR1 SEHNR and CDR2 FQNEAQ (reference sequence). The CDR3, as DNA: TGTGCCAGCAGCAACGGTGGCGGGGATGAGCAGTACTTC. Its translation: CASSNGGGDEQYF.

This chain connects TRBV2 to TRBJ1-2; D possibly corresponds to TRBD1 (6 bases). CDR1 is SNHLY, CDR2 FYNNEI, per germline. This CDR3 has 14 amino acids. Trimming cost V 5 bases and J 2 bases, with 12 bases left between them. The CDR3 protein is CASSLLTGNYGYTF. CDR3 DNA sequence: TGTGCCAGCAGTCTCCTTACAGGGAACTATGGCTACACCTTC.

The CDR3 DNA reads as TGTGCCAGCAGCTTAGGGACTAGCGGGGGGCCGGCTGAGCAGTTCTTC. It encodes CASSLGTSGGPAEQFF. The V gene is TRBV11-1, the J gene TRBJ2-1, with 14 bases identical to TRBD2. This CDR3 comprises 16 residues. J was trimmed by 9 bases and V by 1 base; bases with no gene match: 5. The germline V gene has CDR1 SGHAT and CDR2 FQDESV (reference sequence).

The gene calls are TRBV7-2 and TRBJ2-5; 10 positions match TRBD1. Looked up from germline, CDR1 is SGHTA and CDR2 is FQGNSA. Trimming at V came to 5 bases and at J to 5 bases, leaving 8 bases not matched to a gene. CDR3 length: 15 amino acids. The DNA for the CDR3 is TGTGCCAGCAGCCCCGGTTTGGGACAGGGGGAGACCCAGTACTTC. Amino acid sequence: CASSPGLGQGETQYF.

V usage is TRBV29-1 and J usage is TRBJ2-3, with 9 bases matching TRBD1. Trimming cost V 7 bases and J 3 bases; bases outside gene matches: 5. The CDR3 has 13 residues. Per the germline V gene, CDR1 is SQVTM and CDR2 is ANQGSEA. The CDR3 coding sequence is TGCAGCGCAGAACAGGGGGCTACAGATACGCAGTATTTT. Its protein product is CSAEQGATDTQYF.